The sequence of this T cell receptor beta chain was determined in a study of cytomegalovirus exposure and HLA in healthy donors. Study-wide background: The roughly 130 validation repertoires, a later analysis reported, used the same platform as the roughly 650 repertoires from the first cohort. Study-level findings and limits: In vitro checks showed that a few CMV-associated chains really do target CMV antigens. Investigators reported 150 to 200 TCR beta chains as tied to cytomegalovirus.

Clones were sequenced by immunoSEQ multiplex PCR, and TCRdb holds only the in-frame ones, with some missing. The sample includes about 350,000 clones, about 90% of them seen just once. The CDR3 length is 14 residues. CDR1 and CDR2 from the germline V gene are SGHAT and FQNNGV. The V segment lost 1 base and the J segment 5 bases; nucleotides outside the gene matches: 2. A note on this clone: Its antigen is undetermined.

This TCR was sampled from a woman aged 25 to 39 in good health and CMV-seropositive. The sequencing input was PBMCs. The rearrangement uses TRBV11-2 and TRBJ1-3; 7 bases agree with TRBD1. CDR3 sequence reads: CASSLGGQRNTIYF. The CDR3, as DNA: TGTGCCAGCAGCTTAGGGGGACAGAGAAACACCATATATTTT.